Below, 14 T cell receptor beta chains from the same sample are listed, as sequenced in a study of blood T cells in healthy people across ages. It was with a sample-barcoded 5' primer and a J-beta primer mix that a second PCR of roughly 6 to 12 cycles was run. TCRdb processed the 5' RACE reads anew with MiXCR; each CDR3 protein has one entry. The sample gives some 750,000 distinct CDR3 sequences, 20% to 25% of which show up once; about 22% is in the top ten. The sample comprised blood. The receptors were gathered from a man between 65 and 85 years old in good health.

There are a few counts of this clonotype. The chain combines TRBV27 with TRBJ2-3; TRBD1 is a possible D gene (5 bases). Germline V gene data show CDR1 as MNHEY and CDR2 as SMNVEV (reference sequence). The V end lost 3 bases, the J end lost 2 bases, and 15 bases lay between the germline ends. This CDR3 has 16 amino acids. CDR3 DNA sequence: TGTGCCAGCAGTTTCTGGCAGGGAAGAACCACAGATACGCAGTATTTT. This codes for CASSFWQGRTTDTQYF.

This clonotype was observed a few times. As DNA, the CDR3 is TGTGCCAGCAGCTTAGAGGTAGCCGATGAGCAGTTCTTC. This codes for CASSLEVADEQFF. The chain combines TRBV7-2 with TRBJ2-5; D remains unclear. TRBJ2-1 matches the DNA end more closely, so the J call is doubtful. CDR1 SGHTA and CDR2 FQGNSA come from the germline V gene. This CDR3 spans 13 amino acids.

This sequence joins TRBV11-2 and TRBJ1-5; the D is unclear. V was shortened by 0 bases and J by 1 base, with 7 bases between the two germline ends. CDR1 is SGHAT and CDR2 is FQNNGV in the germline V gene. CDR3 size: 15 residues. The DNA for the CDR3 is TGTGCCAGCAGCTTAGAAGGGTTGAGCAATCAGCCCCAGCATTTT. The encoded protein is CASSLEGLSNQPQHF.

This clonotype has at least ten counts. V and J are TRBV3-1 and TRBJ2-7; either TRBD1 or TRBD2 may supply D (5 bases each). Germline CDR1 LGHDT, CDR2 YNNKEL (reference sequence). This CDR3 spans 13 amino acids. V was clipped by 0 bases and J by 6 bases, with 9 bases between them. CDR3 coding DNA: TGTGCCAGCAGCCAAGATTTTGGGGGCGAGCAGTACTTC. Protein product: CASSQDFGGEQYF.

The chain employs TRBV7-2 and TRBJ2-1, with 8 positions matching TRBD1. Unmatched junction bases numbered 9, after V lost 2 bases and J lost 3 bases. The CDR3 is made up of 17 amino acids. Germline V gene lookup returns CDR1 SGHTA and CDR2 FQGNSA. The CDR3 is CASSLLVWTGIYNEQFF. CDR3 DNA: TGTGCCAGCAGCTTACTGGTTTGGACAGGGATCTACAATGAGCAGTTCTTC.

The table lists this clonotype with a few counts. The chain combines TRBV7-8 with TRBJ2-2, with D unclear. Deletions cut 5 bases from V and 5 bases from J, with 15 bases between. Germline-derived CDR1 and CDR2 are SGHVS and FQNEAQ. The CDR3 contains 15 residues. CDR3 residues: CASSATVGKTGELFF. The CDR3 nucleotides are TGTGCCAGCAGCGCTACTGTAGGAAAAACCGGGGAGCTGTTTTTT.

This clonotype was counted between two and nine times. The CDR3 here is CASSPPFWDGYTF. In DNA, the CDR3 is TGTGCCAGCTCACCACCTTTCTGGGATGGCTACACCTTC. The chain uses TRBV18 and TRBJ1-2; no definite D call. The V end lost 0 bases, the J end lost 6 bases, and 8 bases lay between the germline ends. This CDR3 is 13 amino acids long. The germline CDR1 and CDR2 sequences are KGHSH and LQKENI. Filled out from reference TRBV18 and TRBJ1-2, the complete variable domain reads NAGVMQNPRHLVRRRGQEARLRCSPMKGHSHVYWYRQLPEEGLKFMVYLQKENIIDESGMPKERFSAEFPKEGPSILRIQQVVRGDSAAYFCASSPPFWDGYTFGSGTRLTVV.

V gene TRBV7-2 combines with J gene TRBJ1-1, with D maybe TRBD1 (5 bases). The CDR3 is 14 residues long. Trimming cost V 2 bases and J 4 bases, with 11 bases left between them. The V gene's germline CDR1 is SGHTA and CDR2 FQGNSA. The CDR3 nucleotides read TGTGCCAGCAGCTTACAGACAGTTTCCACTGAAGCTTTCTTT. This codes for CASSLQTVSTEAFF.

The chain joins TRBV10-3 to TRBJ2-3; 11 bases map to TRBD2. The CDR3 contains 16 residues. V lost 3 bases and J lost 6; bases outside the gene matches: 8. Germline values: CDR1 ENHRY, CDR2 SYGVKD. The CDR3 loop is CAISEKGTSGLDTQYF. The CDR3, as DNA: TGTGCCATCAGTGAAAAGGGGACTAGCGGCCTGGATACGCAGTATTTT.

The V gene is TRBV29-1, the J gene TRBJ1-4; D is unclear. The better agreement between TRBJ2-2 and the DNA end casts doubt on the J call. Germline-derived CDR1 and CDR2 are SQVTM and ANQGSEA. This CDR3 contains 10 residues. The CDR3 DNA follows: TGCAGCGCGCTCACAGGGGAGCTGTTTTTT. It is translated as CSALTGELFF.

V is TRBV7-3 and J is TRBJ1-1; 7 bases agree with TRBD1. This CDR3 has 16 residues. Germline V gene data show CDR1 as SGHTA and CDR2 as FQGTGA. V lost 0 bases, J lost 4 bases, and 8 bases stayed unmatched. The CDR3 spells CASSLTLGGIGTEAFF. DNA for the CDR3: TGTGCCAGCAGCTTAACGTTAGGGGGCATCGGCACTGAAGCTTTCTTT.

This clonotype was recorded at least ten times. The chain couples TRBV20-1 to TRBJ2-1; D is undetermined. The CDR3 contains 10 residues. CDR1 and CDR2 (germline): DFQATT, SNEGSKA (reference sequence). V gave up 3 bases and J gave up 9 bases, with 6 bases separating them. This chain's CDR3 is CSASLTEQFF. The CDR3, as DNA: TGCAGTGCTAGTCTCACTGAGCAGTTCTTC.

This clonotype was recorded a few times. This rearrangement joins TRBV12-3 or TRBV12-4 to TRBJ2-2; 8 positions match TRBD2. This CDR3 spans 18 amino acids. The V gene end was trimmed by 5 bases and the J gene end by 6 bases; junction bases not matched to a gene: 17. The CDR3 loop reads CASSRPPPWSGGPGELFF. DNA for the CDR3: TGTGCCAGCAGTCGGCCCCCTCCTTGGAGCGGGGGCCCCGGGGAGCTGTTTTTT.

For the CDR3, the DNA is TGTGCCAGCAGTGATTCCCTACCTACCCAGGGCTACACCTTC. It is translated as CASSDSLPTQGYTF. The chain has TRBV2 and TRBJ1-2, with D unclear. The CDR3 is made up of 14 amino acids. The V gene lost 3 bases and the J gene lost 8 bases, with 16 bases spanning the gap. The germline V gene encodes CDR1 SNHLY and CDR2 FYNNEI. Using reference TRBV2 and TRBJ1-2 for the parts outside the CDR3, the full variable domain is EPEVTQTPSHQVTQMGQEVILRCVPISNHLYFYWYRQILGQKVEFLVSFYNNEISEKSEIFDDQFSVERPDGSNFTLKIRSTKLEDSAMYFCASSDSLPTQGYTFGSGTRLTVV.